One T cell receptor (beta chain) is described in this entry. Antigen unknown. This PCR relied on a set of 60 Vbeta primers and 13 Jbeta primers. Measured with immunoSEQ multiplex PCR; TCRdb has only the in-frame clones, and not every one. Among 50,000 to 75,000 clones listed, roughly 84% were seen once. V lost 2 bases and J lost 4, with 5 bases in between. Germline V lookup: CDR1 DFQATT, CDR2 SNEGSKA (reference sequence). This CDR3 spans 11 amino acids. This sample is drawn from a study of cytomegalovirus exposure and HLA in healthy donors. Study-wide findings and caveats: In an earlier analysis, most TCR beta V segments were productive about 90% or about 30% of the time. The dataset shows that most TCR sequences were rare, while some public TCRs occurred in many donors.

The sequence was collected from a human donor in good health. The chain joins TRBV20-1 to TRBJ2-5; D is uncertain. The sequencing sample was made of PBMCs. Here the CDR3 reads CSARIGETQYF. The CDR3 region has the DNA TGCAGTGCTAGAATCGGAGAGACCCAGTACTTC.